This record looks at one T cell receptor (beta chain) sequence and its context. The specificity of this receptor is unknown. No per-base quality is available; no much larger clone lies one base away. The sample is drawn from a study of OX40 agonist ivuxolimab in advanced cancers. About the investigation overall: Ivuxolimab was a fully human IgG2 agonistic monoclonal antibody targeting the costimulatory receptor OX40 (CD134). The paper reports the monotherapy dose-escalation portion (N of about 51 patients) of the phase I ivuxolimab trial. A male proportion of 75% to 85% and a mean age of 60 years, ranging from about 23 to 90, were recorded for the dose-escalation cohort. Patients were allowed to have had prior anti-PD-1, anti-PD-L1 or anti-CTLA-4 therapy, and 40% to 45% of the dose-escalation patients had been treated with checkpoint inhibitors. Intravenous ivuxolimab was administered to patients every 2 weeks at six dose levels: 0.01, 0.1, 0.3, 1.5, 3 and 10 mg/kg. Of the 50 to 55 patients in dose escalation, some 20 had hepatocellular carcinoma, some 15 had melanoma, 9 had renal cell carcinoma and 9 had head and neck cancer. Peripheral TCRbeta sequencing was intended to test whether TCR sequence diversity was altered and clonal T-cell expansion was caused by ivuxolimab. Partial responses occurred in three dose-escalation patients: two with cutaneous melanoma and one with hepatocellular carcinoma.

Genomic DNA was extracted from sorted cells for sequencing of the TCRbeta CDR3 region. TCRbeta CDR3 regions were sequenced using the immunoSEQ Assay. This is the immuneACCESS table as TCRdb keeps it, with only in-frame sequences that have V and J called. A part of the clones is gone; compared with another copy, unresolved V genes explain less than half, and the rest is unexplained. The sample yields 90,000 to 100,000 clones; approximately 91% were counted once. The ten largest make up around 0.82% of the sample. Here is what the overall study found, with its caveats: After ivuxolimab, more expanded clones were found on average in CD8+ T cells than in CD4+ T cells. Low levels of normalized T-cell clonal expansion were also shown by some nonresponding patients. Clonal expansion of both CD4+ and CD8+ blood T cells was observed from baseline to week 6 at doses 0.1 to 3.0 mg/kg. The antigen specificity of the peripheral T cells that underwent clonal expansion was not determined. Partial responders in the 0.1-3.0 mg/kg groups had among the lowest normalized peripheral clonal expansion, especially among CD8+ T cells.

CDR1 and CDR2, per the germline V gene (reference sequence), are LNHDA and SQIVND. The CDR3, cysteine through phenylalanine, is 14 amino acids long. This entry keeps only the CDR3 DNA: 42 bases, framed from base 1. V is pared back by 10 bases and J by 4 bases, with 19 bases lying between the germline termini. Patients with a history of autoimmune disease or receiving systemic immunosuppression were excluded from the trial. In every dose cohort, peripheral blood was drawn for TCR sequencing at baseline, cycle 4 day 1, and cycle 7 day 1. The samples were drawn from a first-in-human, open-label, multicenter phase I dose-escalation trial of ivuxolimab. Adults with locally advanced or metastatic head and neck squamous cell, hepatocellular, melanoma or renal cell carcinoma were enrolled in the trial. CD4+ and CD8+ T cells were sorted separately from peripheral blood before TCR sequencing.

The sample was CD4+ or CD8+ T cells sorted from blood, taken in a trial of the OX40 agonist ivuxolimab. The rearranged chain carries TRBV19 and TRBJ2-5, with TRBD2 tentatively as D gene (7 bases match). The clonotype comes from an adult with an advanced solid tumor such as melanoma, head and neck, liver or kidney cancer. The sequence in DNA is TGTGCCACCCGGAGGGGGGGAGGGATAGAGACCCAGTACTTC. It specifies CATRRGGGIETQYF.